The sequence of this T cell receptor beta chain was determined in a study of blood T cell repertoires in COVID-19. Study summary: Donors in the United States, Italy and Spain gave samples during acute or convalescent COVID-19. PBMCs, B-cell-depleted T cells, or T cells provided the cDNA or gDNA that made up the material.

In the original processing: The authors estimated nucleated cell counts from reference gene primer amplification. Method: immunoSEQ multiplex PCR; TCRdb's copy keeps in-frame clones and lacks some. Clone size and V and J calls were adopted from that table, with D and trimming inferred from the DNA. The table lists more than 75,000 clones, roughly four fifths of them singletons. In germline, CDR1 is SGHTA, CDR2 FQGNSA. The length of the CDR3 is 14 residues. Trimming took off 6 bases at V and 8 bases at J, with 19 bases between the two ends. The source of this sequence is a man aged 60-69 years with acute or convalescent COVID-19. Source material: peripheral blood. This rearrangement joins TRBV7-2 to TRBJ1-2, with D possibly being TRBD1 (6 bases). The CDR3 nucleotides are TGTGCCAGCAGTCCGGAGGCGCGGGGGCGAGGCTACACCTTC. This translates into CASSPEARGRGYTF.